Presented here are 7 T cell receptor beta chains from one specimen sequenced in a study of Tregs in tolerant kidney transplant recipients (dated by TCRdb to the late 2010s). Receptors were amplified or captured by the immunoSEQ multiplex PCR assay. Here the immuneACCESS table is served through TCRdb, limited to in-frame sequences with V and J called. Missing clones are a known gap in these copies; in checked studies unresolved V genes cover under half, and the rest lacks a known reason. The sample's table covers roughly 50,000 clones. Clones ranked in the top ten supply roughly 0.89% of the sample. The time point label, as the study defines it: blood sample drawn before combined kidney and bone marrow transplant. This sample comprised CD4+ T cells from blood, obtained before the transplant. These receptors were collected from a human donor who received a combined kidney and bone marrow transplant.

To note about this clone: The CDR3 is cut off 3 residues early in the read; its end comes from the germline J gene. The chain carries TRBV7-2 and TRBJ2-5, with TRBD2 matching 10 bases. The CDR3 length is 15 residues. The ends lost 10 bases at V and 1 base at J; junction bases unmatched: 9. Germline values: CDR1 SGHTA, CDR2 FQGNSA. CDR3 region: CATGASGGTQETQYF. The DNA read from the CDR3 is TGTGCCACCGGGGCTAGCGGGGGCACCCAAGAGACC.

A remark on this clone: The CDR3 is cut off 3 residues early in the read; its end comes from the germline J gene. The gene calls are TRBV7-9 and TRBJ2-7; 7 bases match TRBD2. Germline lookup yields CDR1 SEHNR and CDR2 FQNEAQ (reference sequence). The J segment lost 4 bases and the V segment lost 5 bases, leaving 11 bases of the junction unmatched. This CDR3 has 15 amino acids. CDR3 bases read: TGTGCCAGCAGCGTCGGGGGAGGGCCCATTTACGAG. It encodes CASSVGGGPIYE. The entire CDR3 sequence reads CASSVGGGPIYEQYF.

As regards this clone: The read gets to within 3 residues of the CDR3 end, and the germline J gene fills in the rest. This rearrangement joins TRBV19 to TRBJ2-7; 8 nucleotides align to TRBD1. With V trimmed by 7 bases and J by 5 bases, 16 bases remained unmatched. The CDR3 runs 16 residues. The V gene's germline CDR1 is LNHDA and CDR2 SQIVND (reference sequence). CDR3 residues: CASTPEGGGTGHEQYF. The covered CDR3 bases are TGTGCCAGTACCCCGGAAGGTGGCGGGACAGGTCACGAG.

Notes on this clone: Read coverage stops 3 residues before the CDR3 terminus; the germline J gene supplies the remainder. The chain joins TRBV20-1 to TRBJ2-5; D gene uncertain. The germline gives CDR1 DFQATT, CDR2 SNEGSKA (reference sequence). This CDR3 is built from 14 residues. CDR3 bases read: TGCGGGCTCCTGGCCCTTCGGAGTCGGGAGACC. Translated, it gives CGLLALRSRET. The full CDR3 protein reads CGLLALRSRETQYF.

About this clone itself: The CDR3 end is not reached by the read, which stops 3 residues before it; the germline J gene fills it in. The V and J genes are TRBV18 and TRBJ1-2, with 7 bases fitting TRBD1. Germline assignment: CDR1 KGHSH and CDR2 LQKENI. The trim removed 0 bases at V and 5 bases at J, leaving 6 bases unmatched. The CDR3 totals 15 residues. CDR3 protein: CASSPPRQGLYGYTF. CDR3 DNA, as far as it was read: TGTGCCAGCTCACCACCCCGACAGGGTTTGTATGGC.

A word on this clone: The read ends 3 residues before the CDR3 terminus; that terminus is restored from the germline J gene. The gene calls are TRBV6-7 and TRBJ2-3; D is unclear. TRBV6-7 is classed as an ORF, of uncertain function. V lost 4 bases to trimming and J lost 8 bases, with 10 bases between them. The CDR3 runs 12 residues. The sequenced CDR3 bases are TGTGCCAGCAGTTTGAAGCGTGGTACG. This translates into CASSLKRGT. The entire CDR3 reads CASSLKRGTQYF.

Note on this clone: The read stops 3 residues short of the end of the CDR3; the missing end is completed from the germline J gene. The chain has TRBV20-1 and TRBJ2-3, with 7 bases fitting TRBD2. The germline CDR1 and CDR2 sequences are DFQATT and SNEGSKA (reference sequence). V shed 0 bases, J shed 0 bases, and the junction held 9 bases outside the gene matches. This CDR3 contains 17 residues. Incomplete CDR3 DNA: TGCAGTGCTAGAGACGCCAGGGAGCGGGGTAGCACAGATACG. Translating it yields CSARDARERGSTDT. The complete CDR3 protein is CSARDARERGSTDTQYF.